These T cell receptor beta chains were read from a single sample in a study of blood T cell repertoires in COVID-19. TCRdb keeps only in-frame clones here, not all; method: immunoSEQ multiplex PCR. The data show about 94,000 clones, roughly 80% seen once. The sequencing sample was made of peripheral blood. The receptors derive from a man in his 60s with acute or convalescent COVID-19. Both conserved end residues are part of each CDR3. The order of the fields is V gene, CDR3 length, D gene, clone size, J gene, CDR3 DNA, CDR3 protein. A D gene is named only where the DNA matches it firmly. The size field is filled for only some rows; it gives once, few, many or a size class.

TRBV18	13	-	-	TRBJ2-1	TGTGCCAGCTCGTTCAGCTCCTACAATGAGCAGTTCTTC	CASSFSSYNEQFF
TRBV9	16	TRBD2	-	TRBJ2-3	TGTGCCAGCAGCGTAGCAGGCGGGGGGGGCACAGATACGCAGTATTTT	CASSVAGGGGTDTQYF
TRBV12-3/TRBV12-4	10	-	-	TRBJ1-3	TGTGCCAGCAGCCCCCCCGGGGTATATTTT	CASSPPGVYF
TRBV4-1	14	TRBD1	few	TRBJ1-1	TGCGCCAGCAGCCGTTTACAGGGGTTAGCTGAAGCTTTCTTT	CASSRLQGLAEAFF
TRBV28	15	-	-	TRBJ2-7	TGTGCCAGCAGCTCCCCCCTGGGGAGATCCGACGAGCAGTACTTC	CASSSPLGRSDEQYF
TRBV5-1	15	-	-	TRBJ1-3	TGCGCCAGCAGGCCCACAGGGCTCTCTGGAAACACCATATATTTT	CASRPTGLSGNTIYF
TRBV7-2	17	TRBD1	-	TRBJ2-2	TGTGCCAGCAGCTACGAGACAGGGGGTAGGGTGGCCGGGGAGCTGTTTTTT	CASSYETGGRVAGELFF
TRBV28	14	-	-	TRBJ2-7	TGTGCCAGCAGACGAACCGGGAGATCCTACGAGCAGTACTTC	CASRRTGRSYEQYF
TRBV5-4	15	-	once	TRBJ1-1	TGTGCCAGCAGCCCCGGGGGACTCCTGAACACTGAAGCTTTCTTT	CASSPGGLLNTEAFF
TRBV21-1	17	-	few	TRBJ2-2	TGTGCCAGCAGCAAAGTTAAACAGGGAATAGATCCCGGGGAGCTGTTTTTT	CASSKVKQGIDPGELFF
TRBV7-8	17	TRBD2	-	TRBJ2-7	TGTGCCAGCAGCTTAGTGGGGCGGGGGGGAGCGAGCCACGAGCAGTACTTC	CASSLVGRGGASHEQYF
TRBV9	19	-	-	TRBJ2-3	TGTGCCAGCAGTCAAGAAAGGAGCGGACGGAGGCCTGTCACAGATACGCAGTATTTT	CASSQERSGRRPVTDTQYF
TRBV4-3	16	-	few	TRBJ1-4	TGCGCCAGCAGCCGAGGGTTCGGGGGGATTAGTGAAAAACTGTTTTTT	CASSRGFGGISEKLFF
TRBV6-5	13	TRBD1	-	TRBJ1-1	TGTGCCAGCAGGGGACAGGGGAGCACTGAAGCTTTCTTT	CASRGQGSTEAFF
TRBV12-3/TRBV12-4	12	-	few	TRBJ2-1	TGTGCCAGCAGTTTAGCGCGGGATGAGCAGTTCTTC	CASSLARDEQFF
TRBV5-1	17	-	-	TRBJ1-3	TGCGCCAGCAGCTTGGAAGTTGGGCAGAGCTCTGGAAACACCATATATTTT	CASSLEVGQSSGNTIYF
TRBV5-1	15	TRBD1	-	TRBJ1-1	TGCGCCAGCAGCTTGACGGGACAGGGGCACACTGAAGCTTTCTTT	CASSLTGQGHTEAFF
TRBV5-4	15	TRBD1	-	TRBJ2-7	TGTGCCAGCAGCTTGCCGGACAGGGGGTACTACGAGCAGTACTTC	CASSLPDRGYYEQYF
TRBV7-2	16	TRBD2	few	TRBJ2-5	TGTGCCAGCAGAGGCCCGGGACTAGCAAGCCAGGAGACCCAGTACTTC	CASRGPGLASQETQYF